The clone carrying this T cell receptor beta chain was detected many times. The antigen is undetermined. TCRdb re-analysed the reads in MiXCR, keeping a single row per CDR3 protein. This sample has around 210,000 distinct CDR3 sequences, with around 6.6% found just once. The record originates from a study of T cell repertoires in cytomegalovirus infection. About the study: Matching HLA type and CMV infection were both indicated by public TCR beta signatures. Points from the study as a whole: Ex vivo responses were dominated by HLA-C-restricted CMV-specific TCR beta clonotypes.

V lost 5 bases to trimming and J lost 2 bases; unmatched junction nucleotides: 5. The CDR3 consists of 14 residues. CDR1 is SGHAT and CDR2 is FQNNGV in the germline V gene. This TCR came from a human donor in good health (CMV status not recorded). Some clones in this sample may be carry-over from other donors' samples. Sequencing input: PBMCs. V and J are TRBV11-2 and TRBJ2-7; TRBD1 matches 8 bases. The CDR3 DNA reads as TGTGCCAGCAGCGAACGGACAGGGCCCTACGAGCAGTACTTC. It translates to CASSERTGPYEQYF.